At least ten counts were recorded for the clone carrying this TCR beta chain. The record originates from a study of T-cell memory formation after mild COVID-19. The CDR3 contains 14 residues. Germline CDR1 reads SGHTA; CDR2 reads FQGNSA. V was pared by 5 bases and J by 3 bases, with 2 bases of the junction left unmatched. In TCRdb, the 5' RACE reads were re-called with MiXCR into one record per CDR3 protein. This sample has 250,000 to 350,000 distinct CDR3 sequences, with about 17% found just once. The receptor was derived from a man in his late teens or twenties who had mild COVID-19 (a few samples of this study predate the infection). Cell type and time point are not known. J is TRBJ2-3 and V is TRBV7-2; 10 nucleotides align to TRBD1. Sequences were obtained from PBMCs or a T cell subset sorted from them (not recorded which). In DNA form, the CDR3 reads TGTGCCAGCAGCCAGGGACAGGGGACAGATACGCAGTATTTT. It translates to CASSQGQGTDTQYF.